Each of the 16 T cell receptor beta chains below was sequenced from the same sample in a study of PD-L1 blockade in urothelial cancer. Some clones are missing from TCRdb's copy, which holds only in-frame ones; the method was immunoSEQ multiplex PCR. The sample includes around 130,000 clones, about four fifths seen only once; the top ten take roughly 3.5%. As for time point: pretreatment peripheral blood. The sample consisted of PBMCs, taken around atezolizumab (anti-PD-L1) treatment. These TCRs come from a man aged 45-65 years with urothelial cancer.

This rearrangement joins TRBV5-1 to TRBJ2-1; perhaps TRBD2 as D (5 bases). Deletions cut 0 bases from V and 2 bases from J, with 24 bases between. Germline V lookup: CDR1 SGHRS, CDR2 YFSETQ. The CDR3 sequence is 20 residues long. Here the CDR3 reads CASSLAINSPSAGTYNEQFF. Here the CDR3 DNA reads TGCGCCAGCAGCTTGGCCATAAACTCCCCGTCAGCCGGGACCTACAATGAGCAGTTCTTC.

This rearrangement joins TRBV7-3 to TRBJ2-1; 10 nucleotides line up with TRBD1. The junction had 5 bases not matched to a gene; V was cut back by 4 bases and J by 8 bases. The CDR3 runs 14 residues. CDR1 and CDR2 (germline): SGHTA, FQGTGA. CDR3 coding DNA: TGTGCCAGCAGCTACTCGACAGGGGGCGATGAGCAGTTCTTC. It codes for CASSYSTGGDEQFF.

J is TRBJ2-2 and V is TRBV6-5; 8 nucleotides align to TRBD1. The CDR3 contains 13 residues. CDR1 is MNHEY, CDR2 SVGAGI, per germline. The junction had 3 bases not matched to a gene; V was cut back by 6 bases and J by 6 bases. This chain's CDR3 is CASRTGVAGELFF. CDR3 DNA sequence: TGTGCCAGCAGGACAGGGGTTGCCGGGGAGCTGTTTTTT.

This clone appeared once. This chain uses TRBV19 with TRBJ2-4; 8 nucleotides agree with TRBD1. The V gene end was trimmed by 6 bases and the J gene end by 0 bases; junction bases not matched to a gene: 7. This CDR3 has 16 amino acids. The germline CDR1 and CDR2 sequences are LNHDA and SQIVND (reference sequence). CDR3 DNA: TGTGCCAGTAGCCTCGGACAGGGACTAGCCAAAAACATTCAGTACTTC. This encodes CASSLGQGLAKNIQYF. The entire variable domain, with the rest obtained from reference TRBV19 and TRBJ2-4, is as follows: DGGITQSPKYLFRKEGQNVTLSCEQNLNHDAMYWYRQDPGQGLRLIYYSQIVNDFQKGDIAEGYSVSREKKESFPLTVTSAQKNPTAFYLCASSLGQGLAKNIQYFGAGTRLSVL.

The rearrangement links TRBV30 to TRBJ1-1, with D perhaps matching TRBD1 (5 bases). CDR1 and CDR2 (germline): GTSNPN, SVGIG (reference sequence). Trimming removed 4 bases at V and 0 bases at J, with 15 bases between. CDR3 length: 15 amino acids. The CDR3 nucleotides read TGTGCCTGGACCACCATCCGACAGTTGAACACTGAAGCTTTCTTT. Translating gives CAWTTIRQLNTEAFF.

The chain combines TRBV7-3 with TRBJ2-3, with a weak D call TRBD2 (6 bases). This CDR3 comprises 15 residues. Germline V gives CDR1 SGHTA, CDR2 FQGTGA. V was clipped by 5 bases and J by 4 bases, with 16 bases between them. CDR3 nucleotides: TGTGCCAGCAGCACGGGAGAAGTGGGCGCAGATACGCAGTATTTT. It specifies CASSTGEVGADTQYF.

The CDR3 sequence: CASSRMRGQVAFF. In DNA, the CDR3 is TGTGCCAGCAGCCGAATGAGGGGGCAGGTCGCTTTCTTT. The J gene is TRBJ1-1, the V gene TRBV7-2, with TRBD1 matching 7 bases. V lost 5 bases to trimming and J lost 11 bases; unmatched junction nucleotides: 11. The germline CDR1 and CDR2 sequences are SGHTA and FQGNSA. CDR3 size: 13 residues. Based on the CDR3 plus reference TRBV7-2 and TRBJ1-1, the full variable domain is GAGVSQSPSNKVTEKGKDVELRCDPISGHTALYWYRQSLGQGLEFLIYFQGNSAPDKSGLPSDRFSAERTGGSVSTLTIQRTQQEDSAVYLCASSRMRGQVAFFGQGTRLTVV.

The CDR3 reads CASSPPSGRGTEAFF. Here the CDR3 DNA reads TGTGCCAGCTCACCACCTTCAGGGAGGGGCACTGAAGCTTTCTTT. This chain links TRBV18 with TRBJ1-1; D might be TRBD1 (5 bases). CDR1 and CDR2 from the germline V gene are KGHSH and LQKENI. Trimming took 0 bases from V and 4 from J, leaving 12 bases between them. This CDR3 is built from 15 residues.

The rearrangement links TRBV7-9 to TRBJ2-5; 7 bases align to TRBD1. The CDR3 contains 15 residues. The V gene's germline CDR1 is SEHNR and CDR2 FQNEAQ (reference sequence). J gave up 3 bases and V 5 bases, and 9 bases lay outside the gene matches. The CDR3 protein is CASSRRVTGEETQYF. CDR3 coding DNA: TGTGCCAGCAGCCGAAGGGTAACAGGGGAAGAGACCCAGTACTTC.

Note on this clone: This CDR3 is also generated by other DNA sequences in the sample. The V gene is TRBV11-2, the J gene TRBJ1-2; D is possibly TRBD1 (5 bases). The CDR3 sequence is 15 residues long. V gave up 5 bases and J gave up 0 bases, with 13 bases separating them. In germline, CDR1 is SGHAT, CDR2 FQNNGV. CDR3 coding DNA: TGTGCCAGCAGCCCCATGTGGGGGGCTAACTATGGCTACACCTTC. Encoded protein: CASSPMWGANYGYTF.

This chain links TRBV6-5 with TRBJ1-6; possibly TRBD1 for D (6 bases). CDR1 is MNHEY and CDR2 is SVGAGI in the germline V gene. V was shortened by 5 bases and J by 6 bases, with 11 bases between the two germline ends. The CDR3 has 14 amino acids. The CDR3 protein is CASSLDRTNSPLHF. The CDR3 nucleotides are TGTGCCAGCAGTCTCGACAGGACTAATTCACCCCTCCACTTT.

The chain carries TRBV5-1 and TRBJ2-7; 10 bases agree with TRBD2. From germline, CDR1 is SGHRS and CDR2 YFSETQ. The CDR3 runs 15 residues. Trimming took 1 base from V and 5 from J; bases not matched to a gene: 6. The CDR3 reads CASSLKLAGSNEQYF. In DNA, the CDR3 is TGCGCCAGCAGCTTGAAACTAGCGGGATCCAACGAGCAGTACTTC.

J is TRBJ2-7 and V is TRBV6-1; 10 positions agree with TRBD2. The V segment lost 1 base and the J segment 3 bases; nucleotides outside the gene matches: 3. The CDR3 extends over 15 amino acids. The germline CDR1 and CDR2 sequences are MNHNS and SASEGT. The CDR3 is CASSEVSSGSYEQYF. CDR3 nucleotide sequence: TGTGCCAGCAGTGAAGTTTCTAGCGGGAGCTACGAGCAGTACTTC.

The chain couples TRBV12-5 to TRBJ2-1; TRBD1 is a possible D gene (6 bases). Trimming removed 7 bases at V and 4 bases at J, with 17 bases between. Germline V lookup: CDR1 LGHNT, CDR2 FRNRAP. CDR3 size: 15 residues. The CDR3 reads CASARGPAEYNEQFF. In DNA form, the CDR3 reads TGTGCTAGTGCCAGGGGCCCCGCTGAATACAATGAGCAGTTCTTC.

CDR3 sequence reads: CASSLSAGLARETQYF. Here the CDR3 DNA reads TGTGCCAGCAGCTTATCAGCGGGACTAGCGAGAGAGACCCAGTACTTC. This chain connects TRBV7-9 to TRBJ2-5, with 10 nucleotides matching TRBD2. The CDR3 has 16 residues. With V trimmed by 2 bases and J by 4 bases, 7 bases remained unmatched. CDR1 and CDR2 from the germline V gene are SEHNR and FQNEAQ (reference sequence).

This clone was counted once. The chain employs TRBV6-5 and TRBJ1-2, with a tentative D call TRBD1 (5 bases). This CDR3 region has 13 residues. Trimming took off 6 bases at V and 4 bases at J, with 12 bases between the two ends. The germline V gene encodes CDR1 MNHEY and CDR2 SVGAGI. The CDR3 DNA follows: TGTGCCAGCAGGCGACAGAAGACCTATGGCTACACCTTC. This gives the protein CASRRQKTYGYTF.